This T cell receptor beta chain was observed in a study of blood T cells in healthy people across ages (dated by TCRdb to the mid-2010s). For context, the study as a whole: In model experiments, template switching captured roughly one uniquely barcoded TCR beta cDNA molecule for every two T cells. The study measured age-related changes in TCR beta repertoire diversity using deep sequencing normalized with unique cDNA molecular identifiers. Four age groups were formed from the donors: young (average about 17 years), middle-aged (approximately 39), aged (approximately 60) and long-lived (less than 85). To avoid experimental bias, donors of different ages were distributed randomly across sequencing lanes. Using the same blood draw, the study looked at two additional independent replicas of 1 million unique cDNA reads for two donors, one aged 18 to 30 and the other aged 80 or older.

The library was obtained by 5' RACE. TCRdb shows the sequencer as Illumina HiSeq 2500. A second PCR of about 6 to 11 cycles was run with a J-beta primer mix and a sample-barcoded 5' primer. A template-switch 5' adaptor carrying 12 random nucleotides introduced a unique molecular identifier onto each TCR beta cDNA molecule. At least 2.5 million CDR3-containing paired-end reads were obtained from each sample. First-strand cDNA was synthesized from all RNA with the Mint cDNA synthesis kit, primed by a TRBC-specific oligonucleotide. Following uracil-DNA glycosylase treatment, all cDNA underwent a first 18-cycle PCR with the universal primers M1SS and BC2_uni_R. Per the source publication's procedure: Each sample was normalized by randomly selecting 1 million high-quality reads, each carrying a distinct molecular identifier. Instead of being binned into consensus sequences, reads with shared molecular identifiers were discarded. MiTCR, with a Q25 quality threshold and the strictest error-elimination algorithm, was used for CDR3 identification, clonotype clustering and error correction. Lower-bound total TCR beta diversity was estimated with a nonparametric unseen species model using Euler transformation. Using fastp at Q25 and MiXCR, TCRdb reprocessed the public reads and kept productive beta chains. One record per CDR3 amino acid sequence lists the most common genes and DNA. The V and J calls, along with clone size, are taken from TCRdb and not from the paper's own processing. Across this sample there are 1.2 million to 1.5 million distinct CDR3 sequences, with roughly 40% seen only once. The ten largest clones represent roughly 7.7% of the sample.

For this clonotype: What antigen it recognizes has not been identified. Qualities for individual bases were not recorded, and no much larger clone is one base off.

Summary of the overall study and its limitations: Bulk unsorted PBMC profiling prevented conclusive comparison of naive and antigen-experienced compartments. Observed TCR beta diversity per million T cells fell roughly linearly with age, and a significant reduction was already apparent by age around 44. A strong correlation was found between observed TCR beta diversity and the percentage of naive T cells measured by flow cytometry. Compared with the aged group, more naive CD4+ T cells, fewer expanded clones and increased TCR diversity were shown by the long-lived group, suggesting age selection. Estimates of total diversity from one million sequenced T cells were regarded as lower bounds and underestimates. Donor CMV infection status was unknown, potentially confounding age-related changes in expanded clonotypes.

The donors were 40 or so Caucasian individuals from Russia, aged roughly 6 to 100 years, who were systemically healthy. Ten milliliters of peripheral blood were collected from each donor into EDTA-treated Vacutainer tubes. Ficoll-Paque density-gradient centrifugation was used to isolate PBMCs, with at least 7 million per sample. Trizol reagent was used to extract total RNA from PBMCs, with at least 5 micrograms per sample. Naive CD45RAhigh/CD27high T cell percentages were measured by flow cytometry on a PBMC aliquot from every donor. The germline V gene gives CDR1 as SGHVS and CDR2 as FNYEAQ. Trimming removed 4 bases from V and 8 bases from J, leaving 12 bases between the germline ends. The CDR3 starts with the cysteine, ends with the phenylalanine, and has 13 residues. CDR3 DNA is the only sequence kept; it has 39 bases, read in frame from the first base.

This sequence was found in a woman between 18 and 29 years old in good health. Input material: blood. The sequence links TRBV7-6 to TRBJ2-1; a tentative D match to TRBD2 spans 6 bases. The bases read TGTGCCAGCAGCTCCCGGGACTCCGATGAGCAGTTCTTC. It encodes CASSSRDSDEQFF.